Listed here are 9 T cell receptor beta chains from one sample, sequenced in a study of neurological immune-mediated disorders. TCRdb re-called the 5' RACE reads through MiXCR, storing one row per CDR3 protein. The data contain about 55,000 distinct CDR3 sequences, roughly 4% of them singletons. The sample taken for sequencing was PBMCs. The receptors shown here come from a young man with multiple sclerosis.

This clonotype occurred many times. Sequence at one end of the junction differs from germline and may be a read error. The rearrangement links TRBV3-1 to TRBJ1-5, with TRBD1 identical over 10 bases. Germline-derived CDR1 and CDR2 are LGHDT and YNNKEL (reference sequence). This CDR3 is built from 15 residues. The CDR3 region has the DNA TGTGCCAGCAGCCAACAGGGACAGGGGAATCAGCCCCAGAATTTT. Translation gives CASSQQGQGNQPQNF.

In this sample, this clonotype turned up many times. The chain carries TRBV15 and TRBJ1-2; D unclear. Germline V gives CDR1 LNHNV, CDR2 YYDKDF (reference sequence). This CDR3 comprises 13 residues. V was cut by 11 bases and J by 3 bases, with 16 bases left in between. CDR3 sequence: CAARGSEDYGYTF. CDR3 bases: TGTGCCGCGAGAGGCTCGGAGGACTATGGCTACACCTTC.

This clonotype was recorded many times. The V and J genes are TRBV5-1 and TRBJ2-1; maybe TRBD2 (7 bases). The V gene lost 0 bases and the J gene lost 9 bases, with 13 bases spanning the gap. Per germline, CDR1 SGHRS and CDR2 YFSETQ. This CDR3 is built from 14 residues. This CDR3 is CASSLGLRGGEQFF. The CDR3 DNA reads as TGCGCCAGCAGCTTGGGACTTAGGGGGGGTGAGCAGTTCTTC.

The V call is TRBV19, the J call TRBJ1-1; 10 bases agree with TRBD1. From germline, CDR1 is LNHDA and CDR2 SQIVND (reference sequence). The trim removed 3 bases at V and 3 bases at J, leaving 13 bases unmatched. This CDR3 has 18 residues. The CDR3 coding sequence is TGTGCCAGTAGTATCCAACCAATGGGACAGGGGATTTACACTGAAGCTTTCTTT. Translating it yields CASSIQPMGQGIYTEAFF.

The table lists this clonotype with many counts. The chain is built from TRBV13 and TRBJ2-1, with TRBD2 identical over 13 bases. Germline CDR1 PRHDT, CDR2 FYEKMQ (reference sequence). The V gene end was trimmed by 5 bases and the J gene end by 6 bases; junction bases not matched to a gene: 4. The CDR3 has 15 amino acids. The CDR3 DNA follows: TGTGCCAGCAGCCCTCGGACTAGCGGGAGCAATGAGCAGTTCTTC. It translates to CASSPRTSGSNEQFF.

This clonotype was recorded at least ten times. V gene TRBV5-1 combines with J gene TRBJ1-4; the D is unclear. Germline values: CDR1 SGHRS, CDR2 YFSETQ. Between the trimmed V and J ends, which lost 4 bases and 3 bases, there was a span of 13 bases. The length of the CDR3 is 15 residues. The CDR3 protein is CASSKERTANEKLFF. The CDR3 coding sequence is TGCGCCAGCAGCAAGGAGAGGACGGCTAATGAAAAACTGTTTTTT.

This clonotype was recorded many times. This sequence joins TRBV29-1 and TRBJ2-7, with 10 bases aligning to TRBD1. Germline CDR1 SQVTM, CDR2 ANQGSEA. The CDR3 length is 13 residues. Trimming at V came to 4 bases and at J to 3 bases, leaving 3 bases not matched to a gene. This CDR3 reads CSVVRDRGYEQYF. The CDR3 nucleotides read TGCAGCGTTGTAAGGGACAGGGGCTACGAGCAGTACTTC.

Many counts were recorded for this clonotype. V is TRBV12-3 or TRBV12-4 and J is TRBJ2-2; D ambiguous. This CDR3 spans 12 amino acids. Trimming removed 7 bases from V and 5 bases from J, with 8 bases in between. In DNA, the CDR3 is TGTGCCAGCACCCCCCTGACCGGGGAGCTGTTTTTT. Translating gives CASTPLTGELFF.

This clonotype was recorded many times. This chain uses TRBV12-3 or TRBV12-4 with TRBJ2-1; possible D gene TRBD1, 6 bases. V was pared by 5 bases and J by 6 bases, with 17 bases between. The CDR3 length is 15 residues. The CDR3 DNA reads TGTGCCAGCAGTCCGGGACACCCAACCACCAATGAGCAGTTCTTC. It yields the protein CASSPGHPTTNEQFF.